This T cell receptor beta chain was observed in a study of shared clonotypes between healthy human individuals. In the naive CD8 group, cells lacked CD45RO and were positively selected for CCR7, so terminally differentiated effector memory CD45RA+ cells were left out. This table comes from immunoSEQ multiplex PCR, and its TCRdb copy is limited to in-frame clones, with some not included. The sample consists of roughly 650,000 clones, approximately 96% of them appearing once. Specimen: naive CD8+ T cells sorted from blood. This receptor was taken from a woman aged 30 to 39 in good health.

The CDR3 region has the DNA TGTGCCAGCAGCCCTCCTTTCGCTAGCGGGAGAGGTACAGATACGCAGTATTTT. Protein sequence: CASSPPFASGRGTDTQYF. The chain is built from TRBV11-3 and TRBJ2-3; TRBD2 aligns across 10 bases. The CDR3 runs 18 residues. The V gene end was trimmed by 5 bases and the J gene end by 3 bases; junction bases not matched to a gene: 14. Germline V CDR1 and CDR2: SGHNT, YENEEA.